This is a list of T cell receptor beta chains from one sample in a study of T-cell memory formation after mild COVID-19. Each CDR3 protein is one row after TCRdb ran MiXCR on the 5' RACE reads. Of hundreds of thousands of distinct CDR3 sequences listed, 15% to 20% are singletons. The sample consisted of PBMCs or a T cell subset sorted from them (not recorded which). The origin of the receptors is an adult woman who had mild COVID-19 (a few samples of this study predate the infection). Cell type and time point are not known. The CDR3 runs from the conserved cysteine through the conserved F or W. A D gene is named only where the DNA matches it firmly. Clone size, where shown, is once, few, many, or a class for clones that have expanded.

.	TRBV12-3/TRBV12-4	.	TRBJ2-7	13	CASRPSSRYEQYF	TGTGCCAGTAGGCCCTCTTCCCGCTACGAGCAGTACTTC
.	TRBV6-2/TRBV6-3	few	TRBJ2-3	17	CASSYALLGVGTDTQYF	TGTGCCAGCAGTTACGCCCTACTAGGGGTCGGCACAGATACGCAGTATTTT
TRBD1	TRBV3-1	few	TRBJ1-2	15	CASSLGTGVGYGYTF	TGTGCCAGCAGCCTCGGAACAGGGGTGGGCTATGGCTACACCTTC
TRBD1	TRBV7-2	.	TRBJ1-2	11	CASSSGDRRTF	TGTGCCAGCAGCTCTGGGGACAGACGGACCTTC
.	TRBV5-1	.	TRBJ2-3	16	CASSSGNPISTDTQYF	TGCGCCAGCAGTTCAGGGAACCCTATTAGCACAGATACGCAGTATTTT
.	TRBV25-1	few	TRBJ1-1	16	CASSEAGLGVYTEAFF	TGTGCCAGCAGTGAGGCAGGTTTAGGGGTATATACTGAAGCTTTCTTT
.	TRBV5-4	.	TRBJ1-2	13	CASSSQGTYGYTF	TGTGCCAGCAGCTCACAGGGAACATATGGCTACACCTTC
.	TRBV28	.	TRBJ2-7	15	CASTPTGQKTYEQYF	TGTGCCAGCACTCCCACCGGACAGAAAACCTACGAGCAGTACTTC
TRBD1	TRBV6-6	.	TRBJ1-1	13	CASSPSGGTEAFF	TGTGCCAGCAGCCCATCAGGGGGCACTGAAGCTTTCTTT
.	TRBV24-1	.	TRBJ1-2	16	CATSLGVIPPAYGYTF	TGTGCCACCAGTCTCGGGGTAATCCCCCCCGCCTATGGCTACACCTTC
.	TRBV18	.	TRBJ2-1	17	CASSLHLVGPTYNEQFF	TGTGCCAGCTCACTCCATTTGGTTGGCCCGACCTACAATGAGCAGTTCTTC
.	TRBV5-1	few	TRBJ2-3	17	CASSFYGDLAGTDTQYF	TGCGCCAGCAGCTTCTACGGAGATTTAGCGGGCACAGATACGCAGTATTTT
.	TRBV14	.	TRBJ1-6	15	CASSHRTTYNSPLHF	TGTGCCAGCAGTCACAGGACGACCTATAATTCACCCCTCCACTTT
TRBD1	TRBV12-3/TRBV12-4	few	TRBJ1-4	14	CASRRTGLDEKLFF	TGTGCCAGCAGGAGGACAGGGTTGGATGAAAAACTGTTTTTT
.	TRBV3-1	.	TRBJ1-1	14	CAVTAGRTNTEAFF	TGTGCCGTTACGGCGGGGCGTACGAACACTGAAGCTTTCTTT
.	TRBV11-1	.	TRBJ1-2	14	CASSPRVASDGYTF	TGTGCCAGCAGCCCCCGGGTCGCGTCGGATGGCTACACCTTC
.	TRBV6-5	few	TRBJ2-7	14	CAGERRDTSYEQYF	TGTGCCGGTGAGAGACGGGACACCTCCTACGAGCAGTACTTC
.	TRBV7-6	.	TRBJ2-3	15	CASSYLRETTDTQYF	TGTGCCAGCAGCTATCTGAGGGAGACCACAGATACGCAGTATTTT
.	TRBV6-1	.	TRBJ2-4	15	CASSEPRAAKNIQYF	TGTGCCAGCAGTGAACCCAGGGCAGCCAAAAACATTCAGTACTTC
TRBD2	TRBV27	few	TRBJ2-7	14	CASSLGTRGYEQYF	TGTGCCAGCAGTTTAGGGACTAGAGGTTACGAGCAGTACTTC
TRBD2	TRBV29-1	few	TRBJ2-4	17	CSVEEGILAGVKNIQYF	TGCAGCGTTGAAGAGGGGATACTAGCGGGAGTCAAAAACATTCAGTACTTC
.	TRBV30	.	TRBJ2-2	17	CAWSPYPGTKNTGELFF	TGTGCCTGGAGTCCTTACCCCGGGACAAAGAACACCGGGGAGCTGTTTTTT
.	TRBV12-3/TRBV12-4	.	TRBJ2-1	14	CASRYRQGGNEQFF	TGTGCCAGCAGGTACCGCCAGGGGGGCAATGAGCAGTTCTTC
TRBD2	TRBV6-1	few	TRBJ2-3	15	CASSSGLAATDTQYF	TGTGCCAGCAGTTCTGGACTAGCGGCCACAGATACGCAGTATTTT
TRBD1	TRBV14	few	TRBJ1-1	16	CASSRKDRELGTEAFF	TGTGCCAGCAGTCGAAAGGACAGGGAACTGGGCACTGAAGCTTTCTTT
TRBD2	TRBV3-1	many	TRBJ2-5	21	CASSQDKGWGLRQPYQETQYF	TGTGCCAGCAGCCAAGATAAGGGGTGGGGACTACGTCAACCGTACCAAGAGACCCAGTACTTC
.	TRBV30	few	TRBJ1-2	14	CAWSPLDSFYGYTF	TGTGCCTGGAGTCCGCTTGACAGCTTCTATGGCTACACCTTC
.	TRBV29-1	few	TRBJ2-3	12	CSVISGTDTQYF	TGCAGCGTTATCTCTGGCACAGATACGCAGTATTTT
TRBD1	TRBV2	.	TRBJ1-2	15	CASSEDRGANYGYTF	TGTGCCAGCAGTGAGGACAGGGGCGCCAACTATGGCTACACCTTC
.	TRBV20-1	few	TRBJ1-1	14	CSAKDSHEYTEAFF	TGCAGTGCTAAGGACAGTCACGAGTACACTGAAGCTTTCTTT
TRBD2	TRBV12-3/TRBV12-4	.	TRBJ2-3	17	CASSTRTSGFGTDTQYF	TGTGCCAGCAGTACCCGGACTAGCGGGTTCGGGACAGATACGCAGTATTTT
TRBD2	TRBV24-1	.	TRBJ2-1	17	CATSRTSGRPVDNEQFF	TGTGCCACCAGCCGAACTAGCGGGAGGCCCGTGGACAATGAGCAGTTCTTC
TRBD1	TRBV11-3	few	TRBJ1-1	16	CASSHTKTGSGTEAFF	TGTGCCAGCAGCCATACCAAGACAGGGTCGGGCACTGAAGCTTTCTTT
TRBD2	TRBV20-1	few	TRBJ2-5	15	CSARVETGGRETQYF	TGCAGTGCTAGAGTCGAAACGGGAGGACGAGAGACCCAGTACTTC
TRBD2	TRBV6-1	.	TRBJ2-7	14	CASRRLAGSYEQYF	TGTGCCAGCAGGCGACTAGCGGGATCCTACGAGCAGTACTTC
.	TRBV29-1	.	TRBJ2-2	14	CSVEDLGGTGELFF	TGCAGCGTTGAAGATCTGGGCGGCACCGGGGAGCTGTTTTTT
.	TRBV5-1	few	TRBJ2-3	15	CASSPGVGRTDTQYF	TGCGCCAGCAGCCCCGGAGTGGGGCGCACAGATACGCAGTATTTT
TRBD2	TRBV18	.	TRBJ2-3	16	CASSRGTSGGPDTQYF	TGTGCCAGCTCACGAGGGACTAGCGGAGGCCCAGATACGCAGTATTTT
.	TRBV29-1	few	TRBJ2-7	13	CSATGPEDYEQYF	TGCAGCGCTACGGGGCCTGAAGATTACGAGCAGTACTTC
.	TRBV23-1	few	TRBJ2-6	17	CASSQSSQGRWANVLTF	TGCGCCAGCAGTCAATCCTCACAGGGCCGCTGGGCCAACGTCCTGACTTTC
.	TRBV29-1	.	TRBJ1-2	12	CSVGRETYGYTF	TGCAGCGTTGGAAGGGAGACCTATGGCTACACCTTC
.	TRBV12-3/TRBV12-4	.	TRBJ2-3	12	CASSNSVDTQYF	TGTGCCAGCAGTAACAGTGTAGATACGCAGTATTTT
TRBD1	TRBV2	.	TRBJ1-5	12	CASNRGDQPQHF	TGTGCCAGCAACAGGGGGGATCAGCCCCAGCATTTT
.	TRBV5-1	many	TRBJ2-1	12	CASSLANVEQFF	TGCGCCAGCAGCTTGGCCAATGTTGAGCAGTTCTTC
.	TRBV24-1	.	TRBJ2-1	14	CATSDWEVGNEQFF	TGTGCCACCAGTGATTGGGAGGTGGGCAATGAGCAGTTCTTC
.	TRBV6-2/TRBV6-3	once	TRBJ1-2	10	CASGGYVYTF	TGTGCCAGCGGTGGCTATGTCTACACCTTC
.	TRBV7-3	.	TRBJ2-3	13	CASSSGGTGPQYF	TGTGCCAGCAGCTCAGGCGGAACAGGGCCGCAGTATTTT
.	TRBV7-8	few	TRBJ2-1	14	CASSVGTGSTGEFF	.
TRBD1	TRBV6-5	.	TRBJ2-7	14	CASSSRQGFSEQYF	TGTGCCAGCAGTTCTCGACAGGGGTTCAGCGAGCAGTACTTC
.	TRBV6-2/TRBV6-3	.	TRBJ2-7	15	CASSWPGASSYEQYF	TGTGCCAGCAGTTGGCCGGGGGCGAGCTCCTACGAGCAGTACTTC
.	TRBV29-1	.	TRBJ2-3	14	CSVGLISRTDTQYF	TGCAGCGTCGGGCTTATAAGCCGGACAGATACGCAGTATTTT
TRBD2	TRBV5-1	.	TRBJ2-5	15	CASSPSPSGVETQYF	TGCGCCAGCAGCCCATCCCCTAGCGGGGTTGAGACCCAGTACTTC
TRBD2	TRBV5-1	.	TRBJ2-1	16	CASSLLAGGEYNEQFF	TGCGCCAGCAGCTTGCTAGCGGGGGGCGAGTACAATGAGCAGTTCTTC
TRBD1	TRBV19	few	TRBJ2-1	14	CASRRGQVNNEQFF	TGTGCCAGTAGGAGGGGACAGGTAAACAATGAGCAGTTCTTC
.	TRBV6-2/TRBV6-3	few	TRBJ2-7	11	CASSYGGEQYF	TGTGCCAGCAGTTACGGTGGAGAGCAGTACTTC
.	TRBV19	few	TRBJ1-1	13	CASRTDQDTEAFF	TGTGCCAGTAGAACAGATCAAGACACTGAAGCTTTCTTT
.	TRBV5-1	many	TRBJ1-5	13	CASSSAPGQPQHF	TGCGCCAGCAGTTCTGCGCCGGGCCAGCCCCAGCATTTT